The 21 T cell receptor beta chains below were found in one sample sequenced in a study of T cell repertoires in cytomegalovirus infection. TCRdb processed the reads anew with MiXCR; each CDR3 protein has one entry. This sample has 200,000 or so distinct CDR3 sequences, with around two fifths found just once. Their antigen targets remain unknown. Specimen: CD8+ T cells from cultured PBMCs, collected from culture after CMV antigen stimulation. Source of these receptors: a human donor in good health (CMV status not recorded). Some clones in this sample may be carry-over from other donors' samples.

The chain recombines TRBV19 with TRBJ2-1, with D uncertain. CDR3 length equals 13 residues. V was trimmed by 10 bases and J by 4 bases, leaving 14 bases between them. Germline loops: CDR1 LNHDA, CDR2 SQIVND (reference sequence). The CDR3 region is CATSLDLYNEQFF. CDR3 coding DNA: TGTGCCACCTCTCTGGACCTATACAATGAGCAGTTCTTC.

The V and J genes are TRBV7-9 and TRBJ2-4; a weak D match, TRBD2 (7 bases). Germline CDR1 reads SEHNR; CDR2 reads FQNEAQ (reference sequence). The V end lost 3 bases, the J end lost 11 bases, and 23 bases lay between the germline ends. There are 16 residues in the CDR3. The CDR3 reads CASSLGGRVGKHFQYF. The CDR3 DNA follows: TGTGCCAGCAGCTTGGGGGGGCGTGTGGGCAAACACTTTCAGTACTTC. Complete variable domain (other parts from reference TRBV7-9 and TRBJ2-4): DTGVSQNPRHKITKRGQNVTFRCDPISEHNRLYWYRQTLGQGPEFLTYFQNEAQLEKSRLLSDRFSAERPKGSFSTLEIQRTEQGDSAMYLCASSLGGRVGKHFQYFGAGTRLSVL.

CDR3 in DNA: TGTGCCAGCAGTTACGGGTGGAACACTGAAGCTTTCTTT. Its translation is CASSYGWNTEAFF. The gene calls are TRBV6-2 or TRBV6-3 and TRBJ1-1; D is unresolved. Germline CDR1 MNHEY, CDR2 SVGEGT. This CDR3 has 13 amino acids. V lost 2 bases, J lost 1 base, and 5 bases lay in between.

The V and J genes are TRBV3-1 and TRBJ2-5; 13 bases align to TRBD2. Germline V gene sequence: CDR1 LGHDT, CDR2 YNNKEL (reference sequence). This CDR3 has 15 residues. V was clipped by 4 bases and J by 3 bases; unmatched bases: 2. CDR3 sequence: CASSPGTSGEETQYF. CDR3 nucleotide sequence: TGTGCCAGCAGCCCAGGGACTAGCGGGGAAGAGACCCAGTACTTC.

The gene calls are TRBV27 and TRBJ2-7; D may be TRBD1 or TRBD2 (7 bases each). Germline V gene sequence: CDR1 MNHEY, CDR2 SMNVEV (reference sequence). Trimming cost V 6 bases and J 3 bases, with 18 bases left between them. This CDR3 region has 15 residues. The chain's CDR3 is CASSRGGGNFYEQYF. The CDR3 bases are TGTGCCAGCAGCAGGGGGGGAGGAAACTTCTACGAGCAGTACTTC.

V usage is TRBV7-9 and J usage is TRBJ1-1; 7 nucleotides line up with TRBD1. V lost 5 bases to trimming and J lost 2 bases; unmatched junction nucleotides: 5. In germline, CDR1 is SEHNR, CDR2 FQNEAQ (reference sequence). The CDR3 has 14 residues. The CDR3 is CASSLRDSNTEAFF. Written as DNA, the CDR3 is TGTGCCAGCAGCCTAAGGGACAGTAACACTGAAGCTTTCTTT.

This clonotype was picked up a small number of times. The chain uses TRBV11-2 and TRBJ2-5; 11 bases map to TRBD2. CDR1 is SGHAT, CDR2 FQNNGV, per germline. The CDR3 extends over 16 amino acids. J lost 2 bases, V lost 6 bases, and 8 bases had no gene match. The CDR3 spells CASSPRLAGTQETQYF. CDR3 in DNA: TGTGCCAGCAGTCCCCGACTAGCGGGGACACAAGAGACCCAGTACTTC.

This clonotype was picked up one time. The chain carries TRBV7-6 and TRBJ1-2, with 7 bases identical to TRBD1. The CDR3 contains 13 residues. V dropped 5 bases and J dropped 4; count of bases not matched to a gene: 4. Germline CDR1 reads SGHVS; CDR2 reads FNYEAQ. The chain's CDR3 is CASSADRVYGYTF. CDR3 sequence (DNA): TGTGCCAGCAGCGCCGACAGGGTCTATGGCTACACCTTC.

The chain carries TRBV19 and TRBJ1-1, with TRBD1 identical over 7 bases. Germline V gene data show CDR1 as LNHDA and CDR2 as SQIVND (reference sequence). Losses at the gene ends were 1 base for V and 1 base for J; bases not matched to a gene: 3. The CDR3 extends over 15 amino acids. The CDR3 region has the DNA TGTGCCAGTAGTATAGCGCGGACAGGGAACACTGAAGCTTTCTTT. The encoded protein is CASSIARTGNTEAFF.

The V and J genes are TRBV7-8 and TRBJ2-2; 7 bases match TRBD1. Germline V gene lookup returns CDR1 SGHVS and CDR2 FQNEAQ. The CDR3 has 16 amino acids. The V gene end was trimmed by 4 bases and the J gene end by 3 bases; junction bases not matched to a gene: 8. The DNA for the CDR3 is TGTGCCAGCAGCTCGTATGACAGGGTTCACACCGGGGAGCTGTTTTTT. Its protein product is CASSSYDRVHTGELFF. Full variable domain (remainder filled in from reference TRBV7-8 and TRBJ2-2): GAGVSQSPRYKVAKRGQDVALRCDPISGHVSLFWYQQALGQGPEFLTYFQNEAQLDKSGLPSDRFFAERPEGSVSTLKIQRTQQEDSAVYLCASSSYDRVHTGELFFGEGSRLTVL.

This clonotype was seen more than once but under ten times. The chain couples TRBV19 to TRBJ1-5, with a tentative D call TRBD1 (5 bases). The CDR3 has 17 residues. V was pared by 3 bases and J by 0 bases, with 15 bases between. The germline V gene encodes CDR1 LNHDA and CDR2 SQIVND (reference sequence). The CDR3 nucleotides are TGTGCCAGTAGTATCTCCCTCGGACACCTTAGCAATCAGCCCCAGCATTTT. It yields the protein CASSISLGHLSNQPQHF.

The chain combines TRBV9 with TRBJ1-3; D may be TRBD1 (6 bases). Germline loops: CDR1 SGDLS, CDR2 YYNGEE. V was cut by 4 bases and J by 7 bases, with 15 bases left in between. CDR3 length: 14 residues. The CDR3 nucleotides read TGTGCCAGCAGCCCCCGGACAGTCGGCAACACCATATATTTT. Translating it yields CASSPRTVGNTIYF. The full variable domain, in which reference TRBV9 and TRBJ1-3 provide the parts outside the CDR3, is DSGVTQTPKHLITATGQRVTLRCSPRSGDLSVYWYQQSLDQGLQFLIQYYNGEERAKGNILERFSAQQFPDLHSELNLSSLELGDSALYFCASSPRTVGNTIYFGEGSWLTVV.

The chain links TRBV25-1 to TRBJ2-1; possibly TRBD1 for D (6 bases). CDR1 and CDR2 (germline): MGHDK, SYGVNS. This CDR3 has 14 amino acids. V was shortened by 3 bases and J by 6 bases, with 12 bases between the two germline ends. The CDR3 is CASSDAQGPNEQFF. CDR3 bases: TGTGCCAGCAGTGACGCACAGGGACCCAATGAGCAGTTCTTC.

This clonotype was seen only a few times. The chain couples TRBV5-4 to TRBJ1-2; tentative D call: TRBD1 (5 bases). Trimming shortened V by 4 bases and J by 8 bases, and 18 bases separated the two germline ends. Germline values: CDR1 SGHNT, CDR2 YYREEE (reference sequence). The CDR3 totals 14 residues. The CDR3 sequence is CASSTNSGQAGYTF. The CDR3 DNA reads TGTGCCAGCAGCACTAATTCCGGACAAGCGGGCTACACCTTC.

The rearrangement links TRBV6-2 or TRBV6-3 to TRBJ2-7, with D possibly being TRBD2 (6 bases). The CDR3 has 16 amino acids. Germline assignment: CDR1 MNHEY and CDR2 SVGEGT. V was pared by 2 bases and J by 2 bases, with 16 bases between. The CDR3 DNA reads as TGTGCCAGCAGTTACCCCCCCGGGGGATTGGCCTACGAGCAGTACTTC. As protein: CASSYPPGGLAYEQYF.

The chain's CDR3 is CASSLGGGAPDSCEQYF. CDR3 in DNA: TGTGCCAGCAGCTTAGGGGGGGGGGCCCCGGACTCGTGCGAGCAGTACTTC. The J gene is TRBJ2-7, the V gene TRBV7-4; a weak D match, TRBD2 (7 bases). V shed 1 base and J shed 6 bases, with 22 bases lying between them. This CDR3 region has 17 residues. Germline values: CDR1 SGHVT, CDR2 SQSDAQ.

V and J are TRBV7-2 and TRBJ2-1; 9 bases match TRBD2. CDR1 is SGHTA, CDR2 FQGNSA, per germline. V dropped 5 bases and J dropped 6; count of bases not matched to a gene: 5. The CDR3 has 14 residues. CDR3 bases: TGTGCCAGCAGCGCGGGACTAGCAGGCAATGAGCAGTTCTTC. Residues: CASSAGLAGNEQFF.

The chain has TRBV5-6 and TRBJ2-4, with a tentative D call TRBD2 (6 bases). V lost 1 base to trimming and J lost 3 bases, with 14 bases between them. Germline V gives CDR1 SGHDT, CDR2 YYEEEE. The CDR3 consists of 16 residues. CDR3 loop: CASSLLEGRDKNIQYF. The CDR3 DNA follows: TGTGCCAGCAGCTTGTTGGAGGGAAGGGACAAAAACATTCAGTACTTC.

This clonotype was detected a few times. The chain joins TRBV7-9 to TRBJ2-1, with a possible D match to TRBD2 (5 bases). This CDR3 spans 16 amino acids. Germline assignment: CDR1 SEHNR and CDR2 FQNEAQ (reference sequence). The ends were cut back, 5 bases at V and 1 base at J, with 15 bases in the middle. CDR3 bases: TGTGCCAGCAGCGGCCGGACTGACGAGTCCTACAATGAGCAGTTCTTC. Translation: CASSGRTDESYNEQFF.

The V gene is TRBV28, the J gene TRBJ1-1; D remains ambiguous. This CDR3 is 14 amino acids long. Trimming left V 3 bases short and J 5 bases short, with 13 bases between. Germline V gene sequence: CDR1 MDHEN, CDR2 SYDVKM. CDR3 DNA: TGTGCCAGCAGTTTCGGCGAGGGCGGTACTGAAGCTTTCTTT. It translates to CASSFGEGGTEAFF. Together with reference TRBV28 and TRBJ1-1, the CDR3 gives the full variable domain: DVKVTQSSRYLVKRTGEKVFLECVQDMDHENMFWYRQDPGLGLRLIYFSYDVKMKEKGDIPEGYSVSREKKERFSLILESASTNQTSMYLCASSFGEGGTEAFFGQGTRLTVV.

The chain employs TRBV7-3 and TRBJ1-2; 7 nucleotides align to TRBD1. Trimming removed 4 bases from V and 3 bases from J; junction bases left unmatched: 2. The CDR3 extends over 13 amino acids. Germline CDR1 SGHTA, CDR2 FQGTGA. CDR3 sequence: CASSSTGDYGYTF. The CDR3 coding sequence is TGTGCCAGCAGCTCAACAGGGGACTATGGCTACACCTTC.